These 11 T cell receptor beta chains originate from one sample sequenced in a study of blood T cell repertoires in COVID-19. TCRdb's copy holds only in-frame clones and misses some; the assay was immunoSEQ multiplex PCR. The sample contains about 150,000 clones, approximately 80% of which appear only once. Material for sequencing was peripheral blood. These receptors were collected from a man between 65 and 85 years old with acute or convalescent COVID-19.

The CDR3 DNA follows: TGTGCCAGCAGCTTAAACGTCCTAGCAGCAGATACGCAGTATTTT. Translated, it gives CASSLNVLAADTQYF. The rearrangement joins TRBV7-9 to TRBJ2-3; possible D gene TRBD2, 5 bases. The V and J ends lost 2 bases and 4 bases respectively, with 13 bases between them. This CDR3 comprises 15 residues. Germline-derived CDR1 and CDR2 are SEHNR and FQNEAQ (reference sequence).

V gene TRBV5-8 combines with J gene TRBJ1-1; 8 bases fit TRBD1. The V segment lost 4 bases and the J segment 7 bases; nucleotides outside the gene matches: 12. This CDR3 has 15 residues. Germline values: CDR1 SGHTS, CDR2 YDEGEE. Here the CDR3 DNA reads TGTGCCAGCAGCCTAATGGGACAGGCGATTATTGAAGCTTTCTTT. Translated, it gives CASSLMGQAIIEAFF.

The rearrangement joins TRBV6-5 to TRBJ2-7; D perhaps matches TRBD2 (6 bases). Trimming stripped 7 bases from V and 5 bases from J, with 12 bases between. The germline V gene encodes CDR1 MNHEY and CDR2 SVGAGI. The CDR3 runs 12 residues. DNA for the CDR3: TGTGCCAGCAAACGGGGGACCGACGAGCAGTACTTC. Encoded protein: CASKRGTDEQYF.

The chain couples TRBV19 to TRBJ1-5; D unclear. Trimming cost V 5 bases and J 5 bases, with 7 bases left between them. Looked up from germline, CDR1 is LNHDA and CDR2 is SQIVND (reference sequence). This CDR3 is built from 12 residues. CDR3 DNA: TGTGCCAGTAGTGCCCGCGATCAGCCCCAGCATTTT. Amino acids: CASSARDQPQHF.

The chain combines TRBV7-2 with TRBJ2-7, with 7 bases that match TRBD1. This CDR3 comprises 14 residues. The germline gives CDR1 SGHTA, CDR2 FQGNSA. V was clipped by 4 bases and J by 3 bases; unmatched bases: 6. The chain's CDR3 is CASSSNRDSYEQYF. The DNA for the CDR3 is TGTGCCAGCAGCTCAAACCGGGACAGCTACGAGCAGTACTTC. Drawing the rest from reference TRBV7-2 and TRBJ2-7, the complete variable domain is GAGVSQSPSNKVTEKGKDVELRCDPISGHTALYWYRQSLGQGLEFLIYFQGNSAPDKSGLPSDRFSAERTGGSVSTLTIQRTQQEDSAVYLCASSSNRDSYEQYFGPGTRLTVT.

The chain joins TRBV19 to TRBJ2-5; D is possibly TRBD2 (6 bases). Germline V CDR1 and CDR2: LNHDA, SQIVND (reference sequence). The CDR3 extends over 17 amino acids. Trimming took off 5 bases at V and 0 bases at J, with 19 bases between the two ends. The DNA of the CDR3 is TGTGCCAGTAGTCTAAACGGGAGACAGAAGTACCAAGAGACCCAGTACTTC. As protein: CASSLNGRQKYQETQYF.

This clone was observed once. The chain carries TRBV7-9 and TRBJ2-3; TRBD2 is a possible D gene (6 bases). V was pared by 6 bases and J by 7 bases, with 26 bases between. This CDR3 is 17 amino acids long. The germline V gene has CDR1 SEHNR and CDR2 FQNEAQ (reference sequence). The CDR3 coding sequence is TGTGCCAGCAGTTACCCTGGGCGGGGAGATGGGGCGAATACGCAGTATTTT. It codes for CASSYPGRGDGANTQYF.

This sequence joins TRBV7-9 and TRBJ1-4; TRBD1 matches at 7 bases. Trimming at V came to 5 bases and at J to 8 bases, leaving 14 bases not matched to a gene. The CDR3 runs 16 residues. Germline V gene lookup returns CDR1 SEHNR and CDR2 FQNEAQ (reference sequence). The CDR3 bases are TGTGCCAGCAGCCCGCGACCCCGGGACAGAGGAGAAAAACTGTTTTTT. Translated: CASSPRPRDRGEKLFF.

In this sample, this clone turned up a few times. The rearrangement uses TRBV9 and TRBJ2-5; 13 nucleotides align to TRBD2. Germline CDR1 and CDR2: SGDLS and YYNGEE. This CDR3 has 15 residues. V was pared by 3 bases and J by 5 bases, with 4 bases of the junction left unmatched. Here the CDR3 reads CASSGGLAGWETQYF. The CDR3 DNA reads TGTGCCAGCAGCGGGGGACTAGCGGGGTGGGAGACCCAGTACTTC.

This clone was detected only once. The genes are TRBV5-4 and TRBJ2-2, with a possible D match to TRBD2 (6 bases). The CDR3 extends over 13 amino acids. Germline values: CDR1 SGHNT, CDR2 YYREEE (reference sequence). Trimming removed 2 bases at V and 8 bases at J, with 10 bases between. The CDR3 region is CASSFGGQGELFF. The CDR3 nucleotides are TGTGCCAGCAGCTTCGGAGGGCAAGGGGAGCTGTTTTTT.

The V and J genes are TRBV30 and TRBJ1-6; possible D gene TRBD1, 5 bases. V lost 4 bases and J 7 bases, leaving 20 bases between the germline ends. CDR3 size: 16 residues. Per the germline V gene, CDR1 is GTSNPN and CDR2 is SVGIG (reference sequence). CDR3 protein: CAWTQKGASPNSPLHF. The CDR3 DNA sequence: TGTGCCTGGACTCAGAAAGGGGCATCCCCCAATTCACCCCTCCACTTT.